One and the same sample provided the 12 T cell receptor beta chains below, sequenced in a study of identical twins (dated by TCRdb to 2016 to 2017). Library construction relied on 5' RACE. TCRdb lists the instrument as Illumina HiSeq 2000. TCRdb handled the public reads itself, with Q25 trimming in fastp and clone calling in MiXCR, and kept productive beta chains. CDR3 protein sequences are deduplicated, and each keeps its most common genes and DNA. Counted in this sample were 200,000 to 250,000 distinct CDR3 sequences; 6.5% to 9% of them appeared once. The top ten constitute less than 6.5% of the sample. These records were also assigned to another study, of yellow fever vaccine responses in identical twins.

Material: CD8+ T cells sorted from blood. The receptors derive from a woman in her late teens or twenties in good health.

This clonotype showed up many times. The J gene is TRBJ1-1, the V gene TRBV6-5, with TRBD1 as a possible D gene (5 bases). The V and J ends lost 1 base and 4 bases respectively, with 13 bases between them. In germline, CDR1 is MNHEY, CDR2 SVGAGI. There are 15 residues in the CDR3. The CDR3 DNA reads as TGTGCCAGCAGTTACTTACCTGGGACCGGCACTGAAGCTTTCTTT. Protein product: CASSYLPGTGTEAFF.

This clonotype was counted at least ten times. This chain joins TRBV28 and TRBJ1-3; no firm D call. V dropped 1 base and J dropped 6 bases, with 16 bases sitting between them. Germline CDR1 is MDHEN and CDR2 is SYDVKM. The CDR3 has 16 residues. CDR3 in amino acids: CASSLSPWIVENTIYF. The CDR3 region has the DNA TGTGCCAGCAGTTTATCCCCATGGATCGTTGAAAACACCATATATTTT.

This clonotype has just a few counts. This chain uses TRBV2 with TRBJ1-2, with D unresolved. The CDR3 spans 13 residues. CDR1 is SNHLY, CDR2 FYNNEI, per germline. V was trimmed by 3 bases and J by 3 bases, leaving 8 bases between them. The CDR3 DNA sequence: TGTGCCAGCAGTGAGCCAGTATACTATGGCTACACCTTC. Its protein product is CASSEPVYYGYTF.

This chain links TRBV14 with TRBJ2-3; a weak D match, TRBD2 (6 bases). There are 16 residues in the CDR3. Trimming cost V 4 bases and J 6 bases, with 20 bases left between them. The V gene's germline CDR1 is SGHDN and CDR2 FVKESK. The CDR3 bases are TGTGCCAGCAGCCGGGGGAGGTCCCTACTCCGGGATACGCAGTATTTT. This encodes CASSRGRSLLRDTQYF.

This clonotype was picked up many times. J is TRBJ2-2 and V is TRBV7-8; 8 bases map to TRBD2. V dropped 1 base and J dropped 0; count of bases not matched to a gene: 10. Germline CDR1 SGHVS, CDR2 FQNEAQ. There are 19 residues in the CDR3. The CDR3 here is CASSLEAGATYSNTGELFF. CDR3 nucleotide sequence: TGTGCCAGCAGCTTAGAAGCGGGGGCCACTTATTCGAACACCGGGGAGCTGTTTTTT.

This clonotype was seen a few times. This chain connects TRBV5-4 to TRBJ2-3, with 9 nucleotides matching TRBD2. V shed 6 bases and J 4 bases; nucleotides not matched to a gene: 9. Germline V gene data show CDR1 as SGHNT and CDR2 as YYREEE (reference sequence). The CDR3 length is 15 residues. This chain's CDR3 is CASTRAGGPADTQYF. CDR3 nucleotides: TGTGCCAGCACCCGGGCGGGAGGGCCCGCAGATACGCAGTATTTT.

This clonotype turned up a few times. The rearrangement links TRBV7-9 to TRBJ2-1, with 9 positions matching TRBD2. J lost 7 bases, V lost 5 bases, and 12 bases had no gene match. Looked up from germline, CDR1 is SEHNR and CDR2 is FQNEAQ (reference sequence). The CDR3 is made up of 16 amino acids. This chain's CDR3 is CASSQIAGDGRNEQFF. The CDR3 nucleotides are TGTGCCAGCAGCCAAATAGCGGGAGACGGTAGGAATGAGCAGTTCTTC.

This clonotype was picked up many times. The chain recombines TRBV7-9 with TRBJ2-7; D possibly matches TRBD1 or TRBD2 (5 bases each). The CDR3 is 15 residues long. CDR1 and CDR2 from the germline V gene are SEHNR and FQNEAQ (reference sequence). Trimming pared 5 bases from V and 6 bases from J, leaving 20 bases between. CDR3 in DNA: TGTGCCAGCAGCCCCGTGTTCGACGGGGCCTCCGAGCAGTACTTC. Amino acid sequence: CASSPVFDGASEQYF.

This clonotype has a handful of counts. The chain combines TRBV7-3 with TRBJ2-1; D remains unclear. V gave up 2 bases and J gave up 0 bases, with 14 bases separating them. Germline-derived CDR1 and CDR2 are SGHTA and FQGTGA. There are 17 residues in the CDR3. Here the CDR3 reads CASSLGARTSSYNEQFF. In nucleotides, the CDR3 is TGTGCCAGCAGCTTAGGTGCGCGTACAAGCTCCTACAATGAGCAGTTCTTC.

This clonotype has a handful of counts. The V and J genes are TRBV19 and TRBJ1-2; 10 positions match TRBD1. Germline values: CDR1 LNHDA, CDR2 SQIVND (reference sequence). The CDR3 runs to 16 residues. J gave up 4 bases and V 6 bases, and 11 bases lay outside the gene matches. The CDR3, as DNA: TGTGCCAGTAGGAAGGACAGGGGGGCGCGCGGCTATGGCTACACCTTC. Its protein is CASRKDRGARGYGYTF.

This clonotype was seen more than once but under ten times. V usage is TRBV12-3 or TRBV12-4 and J usage is TRBJ2-1; D is unresolved. The CDR3 contains 14 residues. V lost 3 bases to trimming and J lost 6 bases, with 12 bases between them. The CDR3 region has the DNA TGTGCCAGCAGTTTTGGGATAGCTGGCAATGAGCAGTTCTTC. It specifies CASSFGIAGNEQFF.

There are a few counts of this clonotype. The chain uses TRBV28 and TRBJ1-1, with D perhaps TRBD1 (6 bases). The CDR3 runs 17 residues. The germline V and J ends were trimmed by 5 bases and 6 bases, with 25 bases remaining between them. Germline assignment: CDR1 MDHEN and CDR2 SYDVKM. CDR3: CASSLLADHRERSEAFF. CDR3 nucleotide sequence: TGTGCCAGCAGTCTCCTAGCCGACCACAGGGAAAGGTCTGAAGCTTTCTTT.